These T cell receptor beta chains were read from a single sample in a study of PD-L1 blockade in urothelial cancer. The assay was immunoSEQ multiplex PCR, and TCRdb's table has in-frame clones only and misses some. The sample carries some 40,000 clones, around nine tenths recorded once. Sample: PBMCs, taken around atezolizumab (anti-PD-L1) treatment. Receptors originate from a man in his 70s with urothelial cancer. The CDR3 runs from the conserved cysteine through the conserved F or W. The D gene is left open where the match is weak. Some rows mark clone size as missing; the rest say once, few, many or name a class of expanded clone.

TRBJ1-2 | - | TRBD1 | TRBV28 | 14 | CASSLYRDRGGYTF | TGTGCCAGCAGTCTTTACCGCGACAGGGGGGGCTACACCTTC
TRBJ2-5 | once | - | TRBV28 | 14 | CASSLFRGQETQYF | TGTGCCAGCAGTTTATTCAGGGGACAAGAGACCCAGTACTTC
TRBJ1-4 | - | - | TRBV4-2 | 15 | CASSRSGQSNEKLFF | TGTGCCAGCAGCCGATCAGGGCAGTCTAATGAAAAACTGTTTTTT
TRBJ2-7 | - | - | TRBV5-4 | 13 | CASSPLWEDREYF | TGTGCCAGCAGCCCGTTGTGGGAGGACCGCGAGTACTTC
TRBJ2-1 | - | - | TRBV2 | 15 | CASRPQAYKYGEQFF | TGTGCCAGCAGACCTCAGGCATACAAGTACGGTGAGCAGTTCTTC
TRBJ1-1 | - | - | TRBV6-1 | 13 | CASSERGNTEAFF | TGTGCCAGCAGTGAGCGGGGGAACACTGAAGCTTTCTTT
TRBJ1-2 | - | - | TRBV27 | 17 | CASSLSQAGGSSWGYTF | TGTGCCAGCAGTTTATCGCAGGCCGGTGGTAGTTCCTGGGGCTACACCTTC
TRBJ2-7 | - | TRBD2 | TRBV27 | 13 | CASRASGTYEQYF | TGTGCCAGCAGAGCTAGCGGTACCTACGAGCAGTACTTC
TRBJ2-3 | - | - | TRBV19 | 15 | CASSTRTDSTDTQYF | TGTGCCAGTAGTACGAGGACAGATAGCACAGATACGCAGTATTTT
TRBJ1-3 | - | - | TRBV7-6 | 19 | CASSLAVASVPLSGNTIYF | TGTGCCAGCAGCTTAGCTGTAGCTTCAGTCCCACTCTCTGGAAACACCATATATTTT
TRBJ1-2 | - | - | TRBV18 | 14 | CASSPTTDNYGYTF | TGTGCCAGCTCACCAACGACAGATAACTATGGCTACACCTTC
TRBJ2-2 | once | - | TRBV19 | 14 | CASRTGTNTGELFF | TGTGCCAGTAGAACAGGGACGAACACCGGGGAGCTGTTTTTT
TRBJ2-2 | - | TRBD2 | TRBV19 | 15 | CASSIVSSGSGELFF | TGTGCCAGTAGTATAGTTTCCAGCGGGAGTGGGGAGCTGTTTTTT
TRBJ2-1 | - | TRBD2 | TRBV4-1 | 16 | CASSQETSGTYNEQFF | TGCGCCAGCAGCCAAGAGACTAGCGGGACCTACAATGAGCAGTTCTTC
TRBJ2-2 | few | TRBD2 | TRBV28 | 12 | CAASGYTGELFF | TGTGCTGCTAGCGGTTACACCGGGGAGCTGTTTTTT
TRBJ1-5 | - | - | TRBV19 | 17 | CASSTLNRFHTSQPQHF | TGTGCCAGTAGTACCCTCAACAGGTTCCATACCTCTCAGCCCCAGCATTTT
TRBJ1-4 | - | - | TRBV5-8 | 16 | CASSLPGSGTNEKLFF | TGTGCCAGCAGCTTACCAGGGTCTGGGACTAATGAAAAACTGTTTTTT
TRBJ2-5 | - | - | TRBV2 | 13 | CASSGQLRETQYF | TGTGCCAGCAGCGGACAGTTGCGAGAGACCCAGTACTTC
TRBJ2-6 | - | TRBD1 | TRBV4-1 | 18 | CASSQETGGSSGANVLTF | TGCGCCAGCAGCCAAGAGACAGGGGGCAGCTCTGGGGCCAACGTCCTGACTTTC
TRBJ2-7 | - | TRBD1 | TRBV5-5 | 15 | CASSLGEGADYEQYF | TGTGCCAGCAGCTTGGGTGAGGGGGCAGATTACGAGCAGTACTTC
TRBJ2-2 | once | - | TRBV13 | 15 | CASSLGYLKTGELFF | TGTGCCAGCAGCTTAGGATACTTAAAGACCGGGGAGCTGTTTTTT
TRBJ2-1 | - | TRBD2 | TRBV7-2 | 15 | CASSPTSGRLGEQFF | TGTGCCAGCAGCCCGACTAGCGGGAGGTTAGGCGAGCAGTTCTTC
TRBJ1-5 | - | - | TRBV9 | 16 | CASSPPRQGVNQPQHF | TGTGCCAGCAGCCCCCCGCGGCAGGGCGTCAATCAGCCCCAGCATTTT
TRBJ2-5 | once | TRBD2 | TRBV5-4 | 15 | CASSSKTSAQETQYF | TGTGCCAGCAGCTCAAAGACTAGCGCCCAAGAGACCCAGTACTTC
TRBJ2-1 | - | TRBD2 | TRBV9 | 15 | CASSVEASGYNEQFF | TGTGCCAGCAGCGTAGAAGCTAGCGGTTACAATGAGCAGTTCTTC
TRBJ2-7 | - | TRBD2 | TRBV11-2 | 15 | CASSLDAGALYEQYF | TGTGCCAGCAGCTTAGATGCGGGAGCACTATACGAGCAGTACTTC
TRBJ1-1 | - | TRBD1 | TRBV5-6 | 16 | CASSLGAGGENTEAFF | TGTGCCAGCAGCTTGGGGGCAGGGGGCGAGAACACTGAAGCTTTCTTT
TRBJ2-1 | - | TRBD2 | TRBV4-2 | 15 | CASSQNSGSGNEQFF | TGTGCCAGCAGCCAAAATAGCGGGAGTGGTAATGAGCAGTTCTTC
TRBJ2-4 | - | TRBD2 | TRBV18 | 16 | CASSSGSSLAKNIQYF | TGTGCCTCGAGTAGCGGGAGTTCCCTGGCCAAAAACATTCAGTACTTC
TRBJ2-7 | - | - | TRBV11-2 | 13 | CASSLERSYEQYF | TGTGCCAGCAGCTTAGAGAGGTCCTACGAGCAGTACTTC
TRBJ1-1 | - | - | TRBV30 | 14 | CAWDSGAGLTEAFF | TGTGCCTGGGATTCAGGGGCTGGGCTAACTGAAGCTTTCTTT
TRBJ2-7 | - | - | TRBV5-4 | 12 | CASSLDFYEQYF | TGTGCCAGCAGCTTGGACTTCTACGAGCAGTACTTC
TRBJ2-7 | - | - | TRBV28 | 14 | CASRPPSGTYEQYF | TGTGCCAGCAGACCGCCCTCGGGTACCTACGAGCAGTACTTC
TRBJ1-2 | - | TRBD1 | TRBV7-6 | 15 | CASSPDRGPYYGYTF | TGTGCCAGCAGCCCCGACAGGGGGCCCTACTATGGCTACACCTTC
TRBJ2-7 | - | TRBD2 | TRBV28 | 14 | CASRASGGSYEQYF | TGTGCCAGCAGGGCTAGCGGGGGGTCCTACGAGCAGTACTTC
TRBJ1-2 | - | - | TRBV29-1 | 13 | CSVEPPGARGYTF | TGCAGCGTTGAACCCCCAGGTGCAAGGGGCTACACCTTC
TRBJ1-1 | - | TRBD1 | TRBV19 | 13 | CASRDRGNTEAFF | TGTGCCAGTCGGGACAGGGGGAACACTGAAGCTTTCTTT
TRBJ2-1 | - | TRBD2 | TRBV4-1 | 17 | CASSQGILAETYNEQFF | TGCGCCAGCAGCCAAGGAATACTAGCGGAAACCTACAATGAGCAGTTCTTC
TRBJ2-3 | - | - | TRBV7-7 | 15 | CASSLIGGGPDTQYF | TGTGCCAGCAGCTTAATTGGGGGAGGCCCAGATACGCAGTATTTT
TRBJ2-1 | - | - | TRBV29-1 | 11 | CSAEWEYEQFF | TGCAGCGCGGAATGGGAGTATGAGCAGTTCTTC
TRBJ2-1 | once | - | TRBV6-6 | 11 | CASSYKSEQFF | TGTGCCAGCAGTTACAAGAGTGAGCAGTTCTTC
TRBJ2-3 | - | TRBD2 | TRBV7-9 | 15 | CASSLPTSGKDTQYF | TGTGCCAGCAGCCTGCCGACTAGCGGGAAAGATACGCAGTATTTT
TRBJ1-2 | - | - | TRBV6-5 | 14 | CASSYGSGLSGYTF | TGTGCCAGCAGTTACGGTTCGGGTCTGAGTGGCTACACCTTC